This T cell receptor beta chain was sequenced in a study of shared clonotypes between healthy human individuals. This clone was seen a handful of times. Some clones are missing from TCRdb's copy, which holds only in-frame ones; the method was immunoSEQ multiplex PCR. The sample has roughly 2,500,000 clones, approximately 93% seen once; the top ten hold approximately 0.37%. Partitioning of CD4+ cells yielded a CD45RA+ naive subset and a CD45RA-negative memory subset. The CDR3 runs 18 residues. Germline trimming cut 3 bases from V and 2 bases from J; bases unmatched to any gene: 6. Germline V gives CDR1 LNHDA, CDR2 SQIVND (reference sequence).

This receptor was obtained from a man younger than 35 in good health. Some clones in this sample may be carry-over from other donors' samples. The sequenced material came from naive CD4+ T cells from PBMCs. Subset given: CD45RA+ positively selected. The rearrangement uses TRBV19 and TRBJ2-1; the match to TRBD2 covers 14 bases. CDR3 sequence (DNA): TGTGCCAGTAGTATGGGACTAGCGGGAGTAGGGACCTACAATGAGCAGTTCTTC. Protein sequence: CASSMGLAGVGTYNEQFF.